This TCR beta chain was found in a study of CD4+ T cells in melanoma. Germline-derived CDR1 and CDR2 are LGHNT and FRNRAP. V gave up 8 bases and J gave up 2 bases, with 6 bases separating them. The CDR3 loop spans 11 amino acids. TCRdb's copy holds only in-frame clones and misses some; the assay was immunoSEQ multiplex PCR. The sample has approximately 15,000 clones, about 66% seen once; the top ten hold 11% to 15%. The source of this sequence is a human donor with melanoma. Sample: cells from a culture (not recorded whether cultured in vitro). The chain employs TRBV12-5 and TRBJ1-1, with no clear D. This chain's CDR3 is CASWQNTEAFF. CDR3 in DNA: TGTGCTAGTTGGCAAAACACTGAAGCTTTCTTT.